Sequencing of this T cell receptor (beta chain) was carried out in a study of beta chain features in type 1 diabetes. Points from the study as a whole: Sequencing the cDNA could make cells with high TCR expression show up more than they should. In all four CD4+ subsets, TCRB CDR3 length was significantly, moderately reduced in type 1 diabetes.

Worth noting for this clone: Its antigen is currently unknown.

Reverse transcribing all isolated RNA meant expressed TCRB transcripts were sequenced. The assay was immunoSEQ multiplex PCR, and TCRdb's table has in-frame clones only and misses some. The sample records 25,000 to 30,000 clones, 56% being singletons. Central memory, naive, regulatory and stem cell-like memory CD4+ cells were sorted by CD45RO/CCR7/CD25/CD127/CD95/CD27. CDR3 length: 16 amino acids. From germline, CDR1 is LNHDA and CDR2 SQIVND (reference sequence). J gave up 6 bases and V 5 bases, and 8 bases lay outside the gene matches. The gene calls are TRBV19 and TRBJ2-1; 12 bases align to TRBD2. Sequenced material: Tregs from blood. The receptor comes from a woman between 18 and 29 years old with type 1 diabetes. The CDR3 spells CASSPVTSGRTNEQFF. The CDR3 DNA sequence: TGTGCCAGTAGTCCCGTCACTAGCGGGAGGACCAATGAGCAGTTCTTC.